The 25 T cell receptor beta chains listed next were all sequenced from one sample in a study of T cells after yellow fever vaccination. A single record per CDR3 protein comes from TCRdb applying MiXCR to the 5' RACE reads. The sample includes 90,000 to 130,000 distinct CDR3 sequences, 8% to 9.5% of them seen just once. The specimen was CD8+ T cells sorted from PBMCs, collected 45 days after the yellow fever booster vaccination. These receptor sequences come from a man aged 25 to 45 who received the YFV17D yellow fever vaccine.

The rearrangement links TRBV6-2 or TRBV6-3 to TRBJ2-7; no definite D call. The germline V gene has CDR1 MNHEY and CDR2 SVGEGT. The CDR3 length is 10 residues. CDR3 residues: CASSLSHTPV. In DNA, the CDR3 is TGTGCCAGCAGTCTTTCCCATACCCCGGTC.

This clonotype has ten or more counts. V and J are TRBV5-1 and TRBJ2-7; D might be TRBD1 or TRBD2, each matching 5 bases. This CDR3 region has 14 residues. From germline, CDR1 is SGHRS and CDR2 YFSETQ. V lost 2 bases and J lost 0, with 9 bases in between. The chain's CDR3 is CASSFGGPSYEQYF. Here the CDR3 DNA reads TGCGCCAGCAGCTTTGGGGGACCCTCCTACGAGCAGTACTTC.

This clonotype was seen ten or more times. The chain employs TRBV3-1 and TRBJ2-3; D remains ambiguous. The CDR3 runs to 15 residues. V lost 0 bases and J 1 base, leaving 8 bases between the germline ends. Germline V gene sequence: CDR1 LGHDT, CDR2 YNNKEL (reference sequence). CDR3 sequence (DNA): TGTGCCAGCAGCCAAGATTTTGGGGGCACAGATACGCAGTATTTT. Amino acids: CASSQDFGGTDTQYF.

This clonotype was seen many times. The rearrangement links TRBV18 to TRBJ2-7; 8 nucleotides agree with TRBD2. Germline V gene sequence: CDR1 KGHSH, CDR2 LQKENI. Losses at the gene ends were 0 bases for V and 7 bases for J; bases not matched to a gene: 8. The length of the CDR3 is 15 residues. The CDR3 DNA reads TGTGCCAGCTCACCACCGCGGGAGGCCCAGAATGAGCAGTACTTC. Translating gives CASSPPREAQNEQYF.

V usage is TRBV28 and J usage is TRBJ2-7; 10 bases align to TRBD2. The CDR3 is made up of 15 amino acids. Germline loops: CDR1 MDHEN, CDR2 SYDVKM. V trimming: 8 bases; J trimming: 6 bases; junction bases outside the gene matches: 13. The CDR3 DNA reads as TGTGCCAGCCGACATACTAGCGGGACATCGGCCGAGCAGTACTTC. Translated, it gives CASRHTSGTSAEQYF.

The chain has TRBV27 and TRBJ2-2; D ambiguous. V was clipped by 7 bases and J by 3 bases, with 12 bases between them. The germline CDR1 and CDR2 sequences are MNHEY and SMNVEV (reference sequence). This CDR3 region has 14 residues. CDR3 loop: CASKGSSYTGELFF. The DNA for the CDR3 is TGTGCCAGCAAGGGCTCCTCCTACACCGGGGAGCTGTTTTTT.

The chain has TRBV19 and TRBJ2-1, with TRBD1 identical over 11 bases. Germline V gene data show CDR1 as LNHDA and CDR2 as SQIVND (reference sequence). This CDR3 is built from 15 residues. After removal of 8 bases from V and 1 base from J, the junction contained 4 bases not matched to a gene. CDR3 in amino acids: CASGDRGGSYNEQFF. CDR3 sequence (DNA): TGTGCCAGTGGGGACAGGGGGGGTTCCTACAATGAGCAGTTCTTC. The complete variable domain, with remaining parts taken from reference TRBV19 and TRBJ2-1, reads DGGITQSPKYLFRKEGQNVTLSCEQNLNHDAMYWYRQDPGQGLRLIYYSQIVNDFQKGDIAEGYSVSREKKESFPLTVTSAQKNPTAFYLCASGDRGGSYNEQFFGPGTRLTVL.

This clonotype was counted at least ten times. V gene TRBV12-3 or TRBV12-4 combines with J gene TRBJ2-1; D assignment may be TRBD1 or TRBD2 (5 bases each). The CDR3 covers 15 residues. Trimming removed 3 bases at V and 8 bases at J, with 17 bases between. DNA for the CDR3: TGTGCCAGCAGTTTTCGGCGGTCGACGGGACATGAGCAGTTCTTC. This gives the protein CASSFRRSTGHEQFF.

This clonotype was observed at least ten times. This rearrangement joins TRBV29-1 to TRBJ2-1; 12 positions agree with TRBD2. The germline V gene encodes CDR1 SQVTM and CDR2 ANQGSEA. CDR3 length: 15 residues. V shed 5 bases, J shed 7 bases, and the junction held 9 bases outside the gene matches. The chain's CDR3 is CSVHLAGGPRNEQFF. As DNA, the CDR3 is TGCAGCGTTCATCTAGCGGGAGGGCCGAGGAATGAGCAGTTCTTC.

This clonotype has a count of ten or more. This rearrangement joins TRBV29-1 to TRBJ2-7; the match to TRBD2 covers 8 bases. J gave up 4 bases and V 6 bases, and 17 bases lay outside the gene matches. In germline, CDR1 is SQVTM, CDR2 ANQGSEA. The CDR3 contains 16 residues. The CDR3 DNA sequence: TGCAGCGTGGCGGGGACTAGGGCAGGTGAATCGTACGAGCAGTACTTC. This encodes CSVAGTRAGESYEQYF.

This clonotype was found a few times. This chain connects TRBV7-8 to TRBJ2-1, with 9 bases aligning to TRBD2. This CDR3 has 14 amino acids. With V trimmed by 7 bases and J by 2 bases, 3 bases remained unmatched. Germline CDR1 reads SGHVS; CDR2 reads FQNEAQ. CDR3 loop: CASTAGGPYNEQFF. The CDR3 bases are TGTGCCAGCACAGCGGGAGGTCCCTACAATGAGCAGTTCTTC.

This clonotype was detected many times. The V and J genes are TRBV28 and TRBJ2-7; 7 bases fit TRBD2. From germline, CDR1 is MDHEN and CDR2 SYDVKM. This CDR3 is 14 amino acids long. The V and J ends lost 11 bases and 7 bases, in that order; junction bases with no gene match: 17. This CDR3 reads CASRGRAIRSEQYF. CDR3 DNA sequence: TGTGCCTCCCGAGGGAGGGCCATACGGAGTGAGCAGTACTTC.

This clonotype was counted between two and nine times. This chain links TRBV12-3 or TRBV12-4 with TRBJ2-5, with 7 positions matching TRBD2. V trimming: 3 bases; J trimming: 5 bases; junction bases outside the gene matches: 12. The CDR3 totals 16 residues. The CDR3 reads CASSFSTAGEYETQYF. As DNA, the CDR3 is TGTGCCAGCAGTTTCTCCACGGCGGGGGAGTATGAGACCCAGTACTTC.

The CDR3 reads CASRWGVGNSPLHF. The CDR3 nucleotides read TGTGCCAGCAGGTGGGGGGTAGGCAATTCACCCCTCCACTTT. V usage is TRBV27 and J usage is TRBJ1-6; D possibly corresponds to TRBD1 (5 bases). Trimming left V 6 bases short and J 7 bases short, with 13 bases between. Germline CDR1 MNHEY, CDR2 SMNVEV (reference sequence). The CDR3 loop spans 14 amino acids.

This clonotype was picked up a small number of times. The chain has TRBV28 and TRBJ2-1, with D tentatively TRBD2 (6 bases). The CDR3 spans 13 residues. Germline CDR1 MDHEN, CDR2 SYDVKM. Trimming pared 3 bases from V and 6 bases from J, leaving 9 bases between. This chain's CDR3 is CASSFQAGNEQFF. The CDR3 DNA is TGTGCCAGCAGTTTTCAAGCGGGCAATGAGCAGTTCTTC.

This clonotype was found once. The CDR3 region is CASSPNSPYEQYF. The CDR3 coding sequence is TGTGCCAGCAGCCCGAATAGTCCCTACGAGCAGTACTTC. The chain carries TRBV9 and TRBJ2-7; no clear D. V lost 4 bases and J 2 bases, leaving 10 bases between the germline ends. Germline loops: CDR1 SGDLS, CDR2 YYNGEE. The length of the CDR3 is 13 residues.

This clonotype appeared many times. The chain carries TRBV7-6 and TRBJ2-7, with D uncertain. The CDR3 is 13 amino acids. Germline V gives CDR1 SGHVS, CDR2 FNYEAQ. Trimming took off 3 bases at V and 5 bases at J, with 11 bases between the two ends. The CDR3 DNA follows: TGTGCCAGCAGCTTGAGCAGTACGGACGAGCAGTACTTC. Translating it yields CASSLSSTDEQYF.

This clonotype was seen at least ten times. This sequence joins TRBV19 and TRBJ2-7; D not resolved. Germline lookup yields CDR1 LNHDA and CDR2 SQIVND (reference sequence). This CDR3 is 14 amino acids long. Deletions cut 3 bases from V and 2 bases from J, with 11 bases between. CDR3 bases: TGTGCCAGTAGTATGGGCGGCAGTACCTACGAGCAGTACTTC. Translated, it gives CASSMGGSTYEQYF.

This clonotype showed up many times. The CDR3 nucleotides are TGTGCCAGCCTCACTCGGGGCACAGATACGCAGTATTTT. This gives the protein CASLTRGTDTQYF. The chain has TRBV6-1 and TRBJ2-3, with no clear D. Germline V gene data show CDR1 as MNHNS and CDR2 as SASEGT. V was trimmed by 8 bases and J by 1 base, leaving 10 bases between them. This CDR3 region has 13 residues.

This clonotype has at least ten counts. The chain has TRBV7-9 and TRBJ2-1; tentative D call: TRBD1 (6 bases). The CDR3 contains 15 residues. Germline V gene sequence: CDR1 SEHNR, CDR2 FQNEAQ (reference sequence). The ends were cut back, 3 bases at V and 6 bases at J, with 15 bases in the middle. CDR3 in DNA: TGTGCCAGCAGCTTCCCTAAACAGGGCCCCAATGAGCAGTTCTTC. This sequence encodes CASSFPKQGPNEQFF.

In this sample, this clonotype turned up many times. This chain connects TRBV29-1 to TRBJ2-5; unclear D gene. The V end lost 5 bases, the J end lost 4 bases, and 8 bases lay between the germline ends. This CDR3 region has 11 residues. From germline, CDR1 is SQVTM and CDR2 ANQGSEA. CDR3 nucleotide sequence: TGCAGCGTTCGGATTGGAGAGACCCAGTACTTC. Protein: CSVRIGETQYF.

This clonotype occurred many times. The V call is TRBV6-2 or TRBV6-3, the J call TRBJ2-5, with D maybe TRBD2 (5 bases). The CDR3 consists of 14 residues. Trimming took off 2 bases at V and 2 bases at J, with 9 bases between the two ends. Per the germline V gene, CDR1 is MNHEY and CDR2 is SVGEGT. In nucleotides, the CDR3 is TGTGCCAGCAGTTACGTCCAGCGGCAAGAGACCCAGTACTTC. Translated: CASSYVQRQETQYF.

Ten or more counts support this clonotype. The CDR3 DNA reads TGCAGCGTCATTAGACAGGAAAACAATGAGCAGTTCTTC. This gives the protein CSVIRQENNEQFF. V is TRBV29-1 and J is TRBJ2-1, with a weak D call TRBD1 (6 bases). The CDR3 length is 13 residues. Trimming cost V 6 bases and J 5 bases, with 14 bases left between them. Per the germline V gene, CDR1 is SQVTM and CDR2 is ANQGSEA.

There are many counts of this clonotype. V usage is TRBV15 and J usage is TRBJ2-3; 7 bases fit TRBD1. Germline V gives CDR1 LNHNV, CDR2 YYDKDF (reference sequence). The CDR3 contains 12 residues. The V gene end was trimmed by 8 bases and the J gene end by 6 bases; junction bases not matched to a gene: 5. This CDR3 reads CATADRRDTQYF. In DNA, the CDR3 is TGTGCCACCGCGGACAGGAGGGATACGCAGTATTTT. The full variable domain, completed using reference TRBV15 and TRBJ2-3, is DAMVIQNPRYQVTQFGKPVTLSCSQTLNHNVMYWYQQKSSQAPKLLFHYYDKDFNNEADTPDNFQSRRPNTSFCFLDIRSPGLGDTAMYLCATADRRDTQYFGPGTRLTVL.

A single count supports this clonotype. A much larger clone differs from this one at a single base, so this may be a read error. The J gene is TRBJ1-1, the V gene TRBV19, with D uncertain. This CDR3 contains 13 residues. Germline V CDR1 and CDR2: LNHDA, SQIVND (reference sequence). The DNA of the CDR3 is TGTGCCAGTAACGGCGCGGTGAACGCTGAAGCTTTCTTT. Translation: CASNGAVNAEAFF.